The 12 T cell receptor beta chains below all came from one sample that was sequenced in a study of Graves' ophthalmopathy and Graves' hyperthyroidism. Amplifying from RNA transcripts, the study obtained TCR beta CDR3 regions. Investigators did first-round RT-PCR with HTBI primers, then second-round multiplex PCR. MiXCR was run by TCRdb on the multiplex PCR reads, yielding one entry per CDR3 protein. Found here are about 700,000 distinct CDR3 sequences, roughly 41% of them singletons; the top ten hold around 40%. Sequenced input: peripheral blood. The source is an adult man with Graves' ophthalmopathy.

This clonotype was seen more than once but under ten times. A junction end diverges from the germline sequence, so it may reflect a read error. This sequence joins TRBV12-3 or TRBV12-4 and TRBJ2-7; 8 nucleotides agree with TRBD1. The CDR3 contains 16 residues. CDR3 DNA sequence: TGCGCCAGCAGCCGCGGACAGGGAACGGTGGCCTACGAGCAGTACTTC. This gives the protein CASSRGQGTVAYEQYF.

The rearrangement joins TRBV14 to TRBJ1-6; possibly TRBD1 for D (5 bases). V was pared by 1 base and J by 5 bases, with 9 bases between. The germline V gene encodes CDR1 SGHDN and CDR2 FVKESK. CDR3 length: 15 amino acids. CDR3 in amino acids: CASSQVETDNSPLHF. CDR3 DNA sequence: TGTGCCAGCAGCCAAGTGGAGACAGATAATTCACCCCTCCACTTT. Combining the CDR3 with reference TRBV14 and TRBJ1-6 gives the whole variable domain EAGVTQFPSHSVIEKGQTVTLRCDPISGHDNLYWYRRVMGKEIKFLLHFVKESKQDESGMPNNRFLAERTGGTYSTLKVQPAELEDSGVYFCASSQVETDNSPLHFGNGTRLTVT.

In its sample, this clonotype was seen a few times. The junction shows a germline mismatch at one end, possibly a read error. The V gene is TRBV10-2, the J gene TRBJ2-7; a weak D match, TRBD1 (5 bases). CDR1 WSHSY and CDR2 SAAADI come from the germline V gene. CDR3 size: 16 residues. The CDR3, as DNA: TGTGCCAGCAGTTACCTCGCGACAGCAATTCCTAACGAGCAGTACTTC. This translates into CASSYLATAIPNEQYF.

This clonotype came up many times. The chain combines TRBV2 with TRBJ2-7, with 7 nucleotides matching TRBD1. This CDR3 is built from 14 residues. With V trimmed by 5 bases and J by 3 bases, 7 bases remained unmatched. Looked up from germline, CDR1 is SNHLY and CDR2 is FYNNEI. CDR3 region: CASSTDRSRYEQYF. The CDR3 region has the DNA TGTGCCAGCAGTACGGACAGGTCGCGCTACGAGCAGTACTTC.

This CDR3 is CASSFSTLSGGVRKGYTF. Here the CDR3 DNA reads TGTGCCAGCAGCTTTAGTACTCTGTCAGGCGGGGTTAGGAAAGGCTACACCTTC. The V gene is TRBV7-2, the J gene TRBJ1-2, with D unresolved. The CDR3 is made up of 18 amino acids. Trimming removed 3 bases at V and 8 bases at J, with 28 bases between. Germline CDR1 reads SGHTA; CDR2 reads FQGNSA.

The table lists this clonotype with a count of one. CDR3 DNA sequence: TGCAGCCAAGTAGGGACAGGGGTTCATGGCTACACCTTC. This encodes CSQVGTGVHGYTF. V gene TRBV29-1 combines with J gene TRBJ1-2; TRBD1 aligns across 10 bases. V trimming: 8 bases; J trimming: 6 bases; junction bases outside the gene matches: 9. CDR1 SQVTM and CDR2 ANQGSEA come from the germline V gene. The CDR3 contains 13 residues.

There are a few counts of this clonotype. CDR3 DNA: TGTGCCAGCAAAATGGGGGCGGCGAACACTGAAGCTTTCTTT. Amino acids: CASKMGAANTEAFF. V usage is TRBV10-3 and J usage is TRBJ1-1; a weak D match, TRBD1 (6 bases). The germline gives CDR1 ENHRY, CDR2 SYGVKD. The CDR3 consists of 14 residues. The ends were cut back, 10 bases at V and 1 base at J, with 16 bases in the middle.

This clonotype was recorded a few times. At one end, the junction sequence differs from germline, possibly due to a read error. The CDR3 sequence is CSVWRASGELYF. The CDR3 bases are TGCAGCGTTTGGCGGGCGTCCGGGGAGCTGTACTTC. This chain joins TRBV29-1 and TRBJ2-7, with D perhaps TRBD2 (5 bases). The CDR3 runs 12 residues. Germline assignment: CDR1 SQVTM and CDR2 ANQGSEA.

The CDR3 DNA reads TGCAGTGCTACCGAGCAGGTAGATACGCAGTATTTT. It encodes CSATEQVDTQYF. The chain couples TRBV20-1 to TRBJ2-3; D is unclear. This CDR3 is 12 amino acids long. Looked up from germline, CDR1 is DFQATT and CDR2 is SNEGSKA (reference sequence). V was cut by 4 bases and J by 5 bases, with 10 bases left in between.

This clonotype was detected many times. This chain connects TRBV29-1 to TRBJ2-7; D not resolved. The germline gives CDR1 SQVTM, CDR2 ANQGSEA. There are 13 residues in the CDR3. V was shortened by 3 bases and J by 2 bases, with 11 bases between the two germline ends. This chain's CDR3 is CSVEINGAYEQYF. CDR3 nucleotide sequence: TGCAGCGTTGAGATCAACGGAGCCTACGAGCAGTACTTC.

This clonotype has more than one count but fewer than ten. This sequence joins TRBV12-3 or TRBV12-4 and TRBJ1-1, with TRBD1 matching over 9 bases. Trimming removed 6 bases from V and 2 bases from J; junction bases left unmatched: 4. There are 14 residues in the CDR3. DNA for the CDR3: TGTGCCAGCAGGGGGACAGGGTTTAACACTGAAGCTTTCTTT. Translated: CASRGTGFNTEAFF.

This clonotype has a count of ten or more. The chain is built from TRBV15 and TRBJ2-7; the D gene could be TRBD1 or TRBD2 (5 bases each). Trimming removed 0 bases from V and 5 bases from J, with 14 bases in between. The CDR3 totals 15 residues. CDR1 is LNHNV and CDR2 is YYDKDF in the germline V gene (reference sequence). Here the CDR3 DNA reads TGTGCCACCAGCAGAGATCTGCAAGGGACCCACGAGCAGTACTTC. Its protein is CATSRDLQGTHEQYF.